This T cell receptor (beta chain) came from a study of Graves' ophthalmopathy and Graves' hyperthyroidism. V was cut by 4 bases and J by 6 bases, with 18 bases left in between. Germline assignment: CDR1 SGHRS and CDR2 YFSETQ. This CDR3 is built from 15 residues. RNA transcripts were the template, and TCR beta CDR3 regions were amplified from them. The authors performed first-round RT-PCR with HTBI primers and then a second-round multiplex PCR. TCRdb independently ran MiXCR on the multiplex PCR reads; one entry per CDR3 protein. This table has 350,000 to 400,000 distinct CDR3 sequences, roughly 14% appearing once.

The specimen was peripheral blood. This receptor was taken from a woman aged 18-35 years with stable Graves' hyperthyroidism. V and J are TRBV5-1 and TRBJ2-3, with D possibly being TRBD2 (7 bases). The CDR3 nucleotides are TGCGCCAGCAGCACCGGGGGGCGACCGTTGGATACGCAGTATTTT. This translates into CASSTGGRPLDTQYF.